The source of this T cell receptor (beta chain) is a study of blood T cell repertoires in COVID-19. On the study more broadly: The United States, Italy and Spain were the sources of the acute and convalescent COVID-19 samples. T cells, B-cell-depleted T cells, or PBMCs provided the cDNA or gDNA that served as material.

Original methodology: Amplification with reference gene primers provided the estimates of nucleated cell counts. Assay: immunoSEQ multiplex PCR; the TCRdb copy retains only in-frame clones and omits some. From that table come the V and J calls and clone size; the DNA was used to work out D and trimming. Of some 260,000 clones listed, roughly 84% are singletons. Germline loops: CDR1 LNHNV, CDR2 YYDKDF (reference sequence). The trim removed 1 base at V and 2 bases at J, leaving 10 bases unmatched. CDR3 length equals 19 residues. The sequenced sample was peripheral blood. The rearrangement uses TRBV15 and TRBJ2-4; 11 bases map to TRBD2. This receptor was obtained from a woman aged 40 to 50 with active or convalescent COVID-19. The chain's CDR3 is CATSRVPILAGDPKNIQYF. The CDR3 region has the DNA TGTGCCACCAGCAGAGTCCCTATACTAGCGGGGGACCCCAAAAACATTCAGTACTTC.